Listed below are T cell receptor beta chains from one sample, sequenced in a study of cytomegalovirus exposure and HLA in healthy donors. Clones were sequenced by immunoSEQ multiplex PCR, and TCRdb holds only the in-frame ones, with some missing. The sample has some 100,000 clones, around 81% seen once. The sequencing sample was made of PBMCs. Source of these receptors: a woman in her twenties or thirties in good health and CMV-seronegative. The CDR3 runs from the conserved cysteine through the conserved F or W. A D gene is named only where the DNA matches it firmly. The size field is filled for only some rows; it gives once, few, many or a size class.

J: TRBJ2-3; V: TRBV28; D: .; size: .; CDR3: CASSFRDTQYF; DNA: TGTGCCAGCAGTTTCCGAGATACGCAGTATTTT
J: TRBJ2-2; V: TRBV2; D: .; size: .; CDR3: CASSEALAGELFF; DNA: TGTGCCAGCAGTGAAGCGCTAGCCGGGGAGCTGTTTTTT
J: TRBJ1-5; V: TRBV7-9; D: .; size: once; CDR3: CASSLGTLNTGWGQPQHF; DNA: TGTGCCAGCAGCTTAGGTACCCTCAACACCGGTTGGGGCCAGCCCCAGCATTTT
J: TRBJ2-1; V: TRBV5-6; D: TRBD2; size: .; CDR3: CASSLGLAGPKTSEQFF; DNA: TGTGCCAGCAGCTTGGGACTAGCGGGACCAAAAACGAGTGAGCAGTTCTTC
J: TRBJ1-3; V: TRBV18; D: .; size: .; CDR3: CASSPEGFLSGNTIYF; DNA: TGTGCCAGCTCACCAGAGGGTTTCCTCTCTGGAAACACCATATATTTT
J: TRBJ2-7; V: TRBV6-6; D: .; size: .; CDR3: CASSYGIAEQYF; DNA: TGTGCCAGCAGTTACGGAATAGCTGAGCAGTACTTC
J: TRBJ1-5; V: TRBV28; D: .; size: .; CDR3: CASLPTGKENQPQHF; DNA: TGTGCCAGCCTTCCCACAGGGAAAGAAAATCAGCCCCAGCATTTT
J: TRBJ2-1; V: TRBV7-6; D: TRBD2; size: .; CDR3: CASIGAGTSGRSEQFF; DNA: TGTGCCAGCATAGGGGCCGGGACTAGCGGGAGGAGTGAGCAGTTCTTC
J: TRBJ1-1; V: TRBV6-1; D: .; size: .; CDR3: CASRGLSNTEAFF; DNA: TGTGCCAGCAGGGGACTGTCGAACACTGAAGCTTTCTTT
J: TRBJ2-7; V: TRBV27; D: TRBD1; size: .; CDR3: CASSYRGSYEQYF; DNA: TGTGCCAGCAGTTACAGGGGGTCCTACGAGCAGTACTTC
J: TRBJ1-3; V: TRBV25-1; D: .; size: .; CDR3: CASSESGYGNTIYF; DNA: TGTGCCAGCAGTGAATCAGGGTACGGAAACACCATATATTTT
J: TRBJ2-7; V: TRBV4-3; D: .; size: .; CDR3: CASSQWDPRDITSWGPYEQYF; DNA: TGCGCCAGCAGCCAATGGGACCCTCGGGACATAACTAGTTGGGGCCCCTACGAGCAGTACTTC
J: TRBJ1-1; V: TRBV9; D: .; size: .; CDR3: CASSPLQEIRTEAFF; DNA: TGTGCCAGCAGCCCCCTCCAGGAAATCCGCACTGAAGCTTTCTTT
J: TRBJ2-3; V: TRBV18; D: .; size: once; CDR3: CASSPPVGSADTQYF; DNA: TGTGCCAGCTCACCACCGGTCGGGAGTGCAGATACGCAGTATTTT
J: TRBJ2-2; V: TRBV11-3; D: TRBD2; size: .; CDR3: CASSRTSGTGELFF; DNA: TGTGCCAGCAGTCGGACTAGCGGCACCGGGGAGCTGTTTTTT
J: TRBJ2-7; V: TRBV11-2; D: TRBD2; size: .; CDR3: CASSYASGTAYEQYF; DNA: TGTGCCAGCAGCTACGCTAGCGGGACGGCCTACGAGCAGTACTTC
J: TRBJ2-7; V: TRBV5-3; D: .; size: .; CDR3: CARSLIGHFSFYEQYF; DNA: TGTGCCAGAAGCTTGATTGGGCACTTCTCCTTTTACGAGCAGTACTTC
J: TRBJ2-5; V: TRBV6-5; D: TRBD2; size: few; CDR3: CASSSTGGQYF; DNA: TGTGCCAGCAGTTCCACGGGGGGGCAGTACTTC
J: TRBJ2-5; V: TRBV5-1; D: TRBD2; size: .; CDR3: CASSLAPTSGRRGETQYF; DNA: TGCGCCAGCAGCTTGGCCCCGACTAGCGGGCGCCGGGGAGAGACCCAGTACTTC
J: TRBJ1-3; V: TRBV5-3; D: .; size: .; CDR3: CARSLELNTIYF; DNA: TGTGCCAGAAGCTTGGAACTAAACACCATATATTTT
J: TRBJ2-3; V: TRBV7-9; D: TRBD2; size: once; CDR3: CASSFPSGRGLRTDTQYF; DNA: TGTGCCAGCAGCTTCCCTAGCGGGAGGGGTTTGAGGACAGATACGCAGTATTTT
J: TRBJ2-5; V: TRBV2; D: TRBD2; size: .; CDR3: CASSPTSGRFETQYF; DNA: TGTGCCAGCAGTCCTACTAGCGGGAGGTTTGAGACCCAGTACTTC
J: TRBJ1-5; V: TRBV6-1; D: .; size: .; CDR3: CASSEAFGEGQPQHF; DNA: TGTGCCAGCAGTGAAGCCTTCGGGGAGGGTCAGCCCCAGCATTTT
J: TRBJ2-3; V: TRBV11-2; D: TRBD2; size: .; CDR3: CASRTRLAGATDTQYF; DNA: TGTGCCAGCAGAACCCGACTAGCGGGAGCCACAGATACGCAGTATTTT
J: TRBJ2-1; V: TRBV28; D: .; size: .; CDR3: CASRVGGYTYNEQFF; DNA: TGTGCCAGCAGAGTCGGAGGGTACACCTACAATGAGCAGTTCTTC
J: TRBJ2-3; V: TRBV5-1; D: .; size: few; CDR3: CASSLDRGGNSRDTQYF; DNA: TGCGCCAGCAGCTTGGACAGGGGCGGGAATTCTAGAGATACGCAGTATTTT
J: TRBJ2-2; V: TRBV2; D: TRBD2; size: .; CDR3: CASGGGVNTGELFF; DNA: TGTGCCAGCGGGGGAGGGGTCAACACCGGGGAGCTGTTTTTT
J: TRBJ2-7; V: TRBV9; D: .; size: .; CDR3: CASSDDSYEQYF; DNA: TGTGCCAGCAGCGACGACAGCTACGAGCAGTACTTC
J: TRBJ2-1; V: TRBV2; D: TRBD2; size: .; CDR3: CASSEGVSGKAQFF; DNA: TGTGCCAGCAGTGAAGGGGTTAGCGGGAAGGCGCAGTTCTTC
J: TRBJ2-7; V: TRBV4-1; D: .; size: .; CDR3: CASSQDGGLSYEQYF; DNA: TGCGCCAGCAGCCAAGACGGGGGACTCTCCTACGAGCAGTACTTC
J: TRBJ1-1; V: TRBV2; D: .; size: .; CDR3: CASSEDRVRTEAFF; DNA: TGTGCCAGCAGTGAAGACAGGGTACGCACTGAAGCTTTCTTT
J: TRBJ2-3; V: TRBV29-1; D: .; size: .; CDR3: CSVEEHYREGQYF; DNA: TGCAGCGTTGAAGAACATTATCGAGAGGGGCAGTATTTT
J: TRBJ2-5; V: TRBV28; D: .; size: .; CDR3: CASSLPGETQYF; DNA: TGTGCCAGCAGTCTCCCGGGAGAGACCCAGTACTTC
J: TRBJ1-6; V: TRBV5-4; D: TRBD1; size: .; CDR3: CASSRESDRTGTTPLHF; DNA: TGTGCCAGCAGCCGTGAATCAGACAGGACAGGGACAACACCCCTCCACTTT
J: TRBJ1-5; V: TRBV20-1; D: .; size: .; CDR3: CSAGGDQPQHF; DNA: TGCAGTGCCGGGGGGGATCAGCCCCAGCATTTT
J: TRBJ1-2; V: TRBV7-8; D: TRBD1; size: .; CDR3: CASSSKGQGTLNYGYTF; DNA: TGTGCCAGCAGCTCAAAGGGACAGGGCACATTGAACTATGGCTACACCTTC
J: TRBJ1-1; V: TRBV2; D: TRBD1; size: .; CDR3: CATIGNRGQSEAFF; DNA: TGTGCGACCATTGGTAACAGGGGGCAGAGTGAAGCTTTCTTT
J: TRBJ2-1; V: TRBV6-1; D: .; size: .; CDR3: CASSEAVSTYNEQFF; DNA: TGTGCCAGCAGTGAAGCAGTCAGTACCTACAATGAGCAGTTCTTC
J: TRBJ2-3; V: TRBV5-3; D: TRBD2; size: .; CDR3: CARSLTRTPGGADTQYF; DNA: TGTGCCAGAAGCTTAACCCGGACACCGGGAGGAGCGGATACGCAGTATTTT
J: TRBJ2-5; V: TRBV5-4; D: .; size: .; CDR3: CASSLGQGVRETQYF; DNA: TGTGCCAGCAGCCTCGGACAAGGCGTGAGGGAGACCCAGTACTTC
J: TRBJ2-2; V: TRBV5-4; D: .; size: .; CDR3: CASRGGGPTGELFF; DNA: TGTGCCAGCAGGGGAGGAGGTCCCACCGGGGAGCTGTTTTTT
J: TRBJ1-1; V: TRBV19; D: TRBD1; size: .; CDR3: CASSIDRDRSEAFF; DNA: TGTGCCAGTAGTATAGATCGGGACAGGAGTGAAGCTTTCTTT
J: TRBJ2-5; V: TRBV28; D: TRBD2; size: .; CDR3: CASSTAPAGEWGTQYF; DNA: TGTGCCAGCAGTACCGCCCCCGCGGGGGAGTGGGGGACCCAGTACTTC
J: TRBJ2-7; V: TRBV11-2; D: .; size: .; CDR3: CASSYERVLYEQYF; DNA: TGTGCCAGCAGCTACGAGCGGGTCCTCTACGAGCAGTACTTC
J: TRBJ2-2; V: TRBV13; D: .; size: .; CDR3: CASSFRNTGELFF; DNA: TGTGCCAGCAGCTTCAGGAACACCGGGGAGCTGTTTTTT
J: TRBJ2-2; V: TRBV29-1; D: TRBD2; size: .; CDR3: CSVIAGGSGELFF; DNA: TGCAGCGTAATAGCGGGTGGATCCGGGGAGCTGTTTTTT
J: TRBJ2-1; V: TRBV5-3; D: TRBD2; size: .; CDR3: CARSLGPGLAGVFPYNEQFF; DNA: TGTGCCAGAAGCTTGGGTCCGGGACTAGCGGGGGTGTTCCCTTACAATGAGCAGTTCTTC
J: TRBJ2-2; V: TRBV28; D: .; size: .; CDR3: CASSYVRGGAGELFF; DNA: TGTGCCAGCAGCTACGTACGAGGAGGGGCCGGGGAGCTGTTTTTT
J: TRBJ1-1; V: TRBV28; D: TRBD1; size: .; CDR3: CASCTRQGAGTEAFF; DNA: TGTGCCAGCTGTACTCGACAGGGGGCGGGCACTGAAGCTTTCTTT
J: TRBJ1-2; V: TRBV28; D: .; size: .; CDR3: CASFVPSGHPGYGYTF; DNA: TGTGCCAGTTTTGTCCCCTCAGGTCACCCGGGGTATGGCTACACCTTC
J: TRBJ1-2; V: TRBV5-1; D: .; size: .; CDR3: CASSLRFFGSPRGYTF; DNA: TGCGCCAGCAGCTTGAGATTCTTCGGCAGCCCTAGGGGCTACACCTTC
J: TRBJ2-7; V: TRBV19; D: TRBD2; size: few; CDR3: CASNSGRLAYEQYF; DNA: TGTGCCAGTAATAGCGGGAGGTTAGCGTACGAGCAGTACTTC
J: TRBJ2-3; V: TRBV7-9; D: TRBD2; size: .; CDR3: CASRNPSGASTDTQYF; DNA: TGTGCCAGCAGAAATCCTAGCGGGGCCAGCACAGATACGCAGTATTTT
J: TRBJ2-1; V: TRBV15; D: TRBD2; size: .; CDR3: CATSNHGTSVSNEQFF; DNA: TGTGCCACCAGCAACCACGGGACTAGCGTTTCCAATGAGCAGTTCTTC
J: TRBJ2-7; V: TRBV6-4; D: TRBD2; size: .; CDR3: CASSDGREGGQGEQYF; DNA: TGTGCCAGCAGTGACGGGCGGGAGGGGGGTCAGGGAGAGCAGTACTTC